One sample yielded the 2 T cell receptor beta chains listed below, sequenced in a study of T cell responses to AZD1222 COVID-19 vaccine. TCRdb keeps only in-frame clones here, not all; method: immunoSEQ multiplex PCR. The profile shows 95,000 to 150,000 clones, 70% to 85% of them singletons. The sequences come from peripheral blood, collected on day 0 of AZD1222 vaccination. The receptor source for this set is an adult in good health.

The chain links TRBV7-2 to TRBJ1-1; a weak D match, TRBD1 (5 bases). Trimming stripped 5 bases from V and 4 bases from J, with 20 bases between. The germline V gene encodes CDR1 SGHTA and CDR2 FQGNSA. This CDR3 contains 16 residues. The CDR3 spells CASSPRGGALGTEAFF. The CDR3 coding sequence is TGTGCCAGCAGCCCCCGTGGCGGGGCTCTGGGCACTGAAGCTTTCTTT.

The chain uses TRBV5-4 and TRBJ2-3; 7 nucleotides match TRBD2. The germline V gene encodes CDR1 SGHNT and CDR2 YYREEE (reference sequence). The CDR3 loop spans 15 amino acids. Trimming cost V 4 bases and J 3 bases; bases outside gene matches: 8. The CDR3: CASSLKRDPTDTQYF. Here the CDR3 DNA reads TGTGCCAGCAGCCTGAAGCGGGACCCGACAGATACGCAGTATTTT.